A selection of T cell receptor beta chains follows, all from one sample in a study of blood T cells in healthy people across ages. Using its own MiXCR run on the 5' RACE reads, TCRdb lists one record per CDR3 protein. Of 800,000 to 950,000 distinct CDR3 sequences listed, 40% to 60% are singletons. Specimen: blood. The source of these receptors is a man aged 25-45 years in good health. CDR3s leave out the opening cysteine and the closing phenylalanine or tryptophan. Fields, in order: J gene, V gene, CDR3 protein.

j_gene: TRBJ2-5; v_gene: TRBV3-1; CDR3aa: QGTISGETQY
j_gene: TRBJ2-3; v_gene: TRBV5-4; CDR3aa: ASSLESGGIPTDTQY
j_gene: TRBJ2-3; v_gene: TRBV4-3; CDR3aa: ASSQDVFAGLPSTDTQY
j_gene: TRBJ2-1; v_gene: TRBV6-5; CDR3aa: ASRSAGGGYNEQF
j_gene: TRBJ2-7; v_gene: TRBV12-3/TRBV12-4; CDR3aa: ASSWDIYEQY
j_gene: TRBJ2-3; v_gene: TRBV6-6; CDR3aa: ASISGSDTQY
j_gene: TRBJ2-4; v_gene: TRBV9; CDR3aa: ASSVDGTGGNIQY
j_gene: TRBJ1-2; v_gene: TRBV27; CDR3aa: ASSDSDRLYGYT
j_gene: TRBJ1-2; v_gene: TRBV29-1; CDR3aa: SVGDLGYGYT
j_gene: TRBJ1-6; v_gene: TRBV28; CDR3aa: ASSYPGSYNSPLH
j_gene: TRBJ2-3; v_gene: TRBV20-1; CDR3aa: SARAAHGRSDTDTQY
j_gene: TRBJ2-1; v_gene: TRBV5-1; CDR3aa: ASSVAFPNEQF
j_gene: TRBJ2-5; v_gene: TRBV29-1; CDR3aa: SVDNSQETQY
j_gene: TRBJ2-5; v_gene: TRBV7-2; CDR3aa: ASRQSETQY
j_gene: TRBJ2-1; v_gene: TRBV2; CDR3aa: ASNPLVADSYNEQF
j_gene: TRBJ2-3; v_gene: TRBV6-6; CDR3aa: ASSPGEGHPTDTQY
j_gene: TRBJ1-5; v_gene: TRBV12-3/TRBV12-4; CDR3aa: ASRRQGVAGQPQH
j_gene: TRBJ1-3; v_gene: TRBV6-6; CDR3aa: ASIPGGSGNTIY
j_gene: TRBJ1-4; v_gene: TRBV5-1; CDR3aa: ASSRGAEGEKLF
j_gene: TRBJ1-1; v_gene: TRBV28; CDR3aa: ASTPDRNTEAF
j_gene: TRBJ1-5; v_gene: TRBV20-1; CDR3aa: SARDRRDRRYSNQPQH
j_gene: TRBJ2-5; v_gene: TRBV20-1; CDR3aa: SATAGRETQY
j_gene: TRBJ1-2; v_gene: TRBV5-6; CDR3aa: ASSSQGRNGYT
j_gene: TRBJ2-1; v_gene: TRBV9; CDR3aa: ASSVSTYGGYNEQF
j_gene: TRBJ2-1; v_gene: TRBV29-1; CDR3aa: SVEGLHYNEQF
j_gene: TRBJ2-3; v_gene: TRBV6-5; CDR3aa: ASSYSGQRGATDTQY
j_gene: TRBJ2-1; v_gene: TRBV24-1; CDR3aa: ATSDQTSFHEQF
j_gene: TRBJ1-5; v_gene: TRBV20-1; CDR3aa: SARRPGQGNQPQH
j_gene: .; v_gene: TRBV5-1; CDR3aa: ASSSTPQGPIGEQY
j_gene: TRBJ2-1; v_gene: TRBV6-2/TRBV6-3; CDR3aa: ASSLGLLNEQF
j_gene: TRBJ2-1; v_gene: TRBV7-2; CDR3aa: ASSLDGTTNEQF
j_gene: TRBJ2-1; v_gene: TRBV7-2; CDR3aa: ASRPTGGYNEQF